This T cell receptor beta chain was recorded in a study of shared clonotypes between healthy human individuals. Study-level background: Each donor's CD4 naive and CD4 memory cells filled three plates apiece, CD8 naive two, and CD8 memory one.

Naive CD8 cells were CD45RO-negative, positively selected for CCR7, excluding terminally differentiated effector memory CD45RA+ cells. Worth noting for this clone: Antigen unknown.

Points from the study as a whole: Compared with clonotypes that all four donors shared, non-shared clonotypes had lower generation probabilities.

The assay was immunoSEQ multiplex PCR, and TCRdb's table has in-frame clones only and misses some. This sample yields around 2,000,000 clones, of which less than 95% are seen a single time; around 1.2% belongs to the top ten. The receptor was isolated from a man younger than 35 in good health. Sequenced sample: naive CD8+ T cells sorted from blood.

The CDR3 protein is CASREAWNTEAFF. The CDR3 DNA reads TGTGCCAGTAGGGAGGCCTGGAACACTGAAGCTTTCTTT. The chain uses TRBV19 and TRBJ1-1; D call uncertain. The CDR3 runs to 13 residues. Germline CDR1 LNHDA, CDR2 SQIVND (reference sequence). V lost 6 bases, J lost 1 base, and 9 bases lay in between.